This T cell receptor beta chain was sequenced in a study of breast tumors, draining lymph nodes, adjacent tissues (dated by TCRdb to the mid-2010s). As for the study more broadly: In breast cancer patients, the study compared the TCR beta repertoires of tumor, adjacent nontumor tissue and axillary lymph nodes. In human breast cancer, the study set out to assess how tumor, surrounding tissue and draining lymph node repertoires relate to one another and whether T cells might be exchanged between them.

The sample was run on an Illumina HiSeq 2000. TCR beta chain libraries were generated through multiplex PCR amplification. The amplified TCR beta chain products were analyzed by high-throughput sequencing. TCRdb's own reprocessing of the public reads used fastp at Q25 and MiXCR and kept productive beta chains. Every entry covers one CDR3 protein and lists the most common genes and DNA from its rows. In all, the sample holds approximately 210,000 distinct CDR3 sequences, and about 30% of those were seen once. The ten most abundant clones make up 1.3% to 1.5% of the sample. Lymph node samples were obtained from the axillary draining lymph nodes of breast cancer patients. This clonotype was counted many times. The antigen this receptor binds is unknown. Base quality data are lacking; no much larger clone is found one base away. What the work shows at the level of the full study, not this receptor alone: Tumor T-cell repertoires showed less diversity than lymph node repertoires and more diversity than nontumor tissue repertoires, and tumor T-cell repertoires showed preferential V and J gene usage. The data were considered consistent with the idea that most tumor T cells come from the lymph node and then expand in tumor tissue. In luminal-like breast cancer, tumor and nontumor tissue repertoires resembled each other significantly more than in basal-like breast cancer. The conclusion that tumor T cells originate in lymph nodes was framed as consistent with a hypothesis rather than directly demonstrated.

The CDR3 goes from the cysteine to the phenylalanine over 12 residues. Left in the record is the CDR3 DNA by itself, 36 bases read in frame from the first base. For CDR1 and CDR2, the germline V gene (reference sequence) lists DFQATT and SNEGSKA. A distance of 13 bases separates the germline ends of V and J, which lose 7 bases and 7 bases respectively. This TCR was sampled from a female donor with breast cancer. Some clones in this sample may be carry-over from other donors' samples. The sequenced sample consisted of axillary lymph node tissue. The V and J segments used are TRBV20-1 and TRBJ1-4; TRBD1 is possibly the D segment (5 matching bases). Here is the DNA: TGCAGTGTAAGGGGCGTGGGTGAAAAACTGTTTTTT. Its amino acids are CSVRGVGEKLFF.